This entry concerns a single T cell receptor beta chain. Its antigen is unknown. Additional DNA sequences in this sample encode the identical CDR3. TCRdb keeps only in-frame clones here, not all; method: immunoSEQ multiplex PCR. Of 120,000 or so clones in the sample, around 90% were seen once. CDR3 length equals 13 residues. V dropped 4 bases and J dropped 6; count of bases not matched to a gene: 2. CDR1 and CDR2 from the germline V gene are ENHRY and SYGVKD. This sample was taken from a study of T cell responses to AZD1222 COVID-19 vaccine. Study-level results: Most donors were white British, females outnumbered males, and clonal diversity was possibly underestimated.

This sequence was found in an adult in good health. The sample in question was peripheral blood, obtained on day 0 of AZD1222 vaccination. This sequence joins TRBV10-3 and TRBJ2-7, with TRBD2 matching 11 bases. Written as DNA, the CDR3 is TGTGCCATCAGTGTAGCGGGAGGGCCCGAGCAGTACTTC. This translates into CAISVAGGPEQYF.